This T cell receptor beta chain was sequenced during a study of T cells in localized non-small cell lung cancer. Measured with immunoSEQ multiplex PCR; TCRdb has only the in-frame clones, and not every one. In the table there are fewer than 5,000 clones, around 41% of which are singletons. The CDR3 covers 15 residues. Germline CDR1 and CDR2: SQVTM and ANQGSEA. The trim removed 3 bases at V and 0 bases at J, leaving 3 bases unmatched. Sequences were derived from lung tumor tissue, sampled before any cancer treatment. J is TRBJ2-2 and V is TRBV29-1, with TRBD1 matching 8 bases. This clonotype was sampled from a woman aged 35-75 years with stage I lung adenocarcinoma. The CDR3 region is CSVDPTGANTGELFF. The CDR3 nucleotides read TGCAGCGTTGACCCGACAGGGGCGAACACCGGGGAGCTGTTTTTT.